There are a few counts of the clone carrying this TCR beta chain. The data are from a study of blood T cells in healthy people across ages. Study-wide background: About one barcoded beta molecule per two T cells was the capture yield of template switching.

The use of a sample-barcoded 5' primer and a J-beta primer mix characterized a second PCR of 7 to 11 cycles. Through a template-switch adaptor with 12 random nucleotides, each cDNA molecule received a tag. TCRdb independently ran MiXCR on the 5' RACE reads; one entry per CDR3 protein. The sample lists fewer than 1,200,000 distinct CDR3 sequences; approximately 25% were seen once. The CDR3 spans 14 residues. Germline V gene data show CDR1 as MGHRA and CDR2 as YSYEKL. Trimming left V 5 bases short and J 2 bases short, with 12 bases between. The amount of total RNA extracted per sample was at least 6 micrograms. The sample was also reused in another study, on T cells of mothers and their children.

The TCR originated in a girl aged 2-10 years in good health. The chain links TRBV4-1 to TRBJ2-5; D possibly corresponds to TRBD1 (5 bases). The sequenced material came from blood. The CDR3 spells CASSYTGLQETQYF. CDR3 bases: TGCGCCAGCAGCTATACAGGTTTACAAGAGACCCAGTACTTC.